The 17 T cell receptor beta chains below come from one sample, sequenced in a study of blood T cell repertoires in COVID-19. TCRdb's table, derived via immunoSEQ multiplex PCR, lists solely in-frame clones and lacks some. The table has some 67,000 clones, 85% to 90% seen once. The sequenced sample was peripheral blood. The receptors here all came from a man in his fifties with active COVID-19.

The rearrangement links TRBV11-3 to TRBJ1-4; 9 bases line up with TRBD1. CDR1 and CDR2 (germline): SGHNT, YENEEA. The CDR3 has 14 amino acids. J was trimmed by 8 bases and V by 5 bases; bases with no gene match: 6. The CDR3 region is CASSPGTGREKLFF. The CDR3 region has the DNA TGTGCCAGCAGCCCAGGGACAGGGAGGGAAAAACTGTTTTTT.

The chain links TRBV9 to TRBJ2-7, with TRBD1 matching over 7 bases. CDR1 SGDLS and CDR2 YYNGEE come from the germline V gene. The CDR3 runs 16 residues. V dropped 0 bases and J dropped 6; count of bases not matched to a gene: 12. The CDR3, as DNA: TGTGCCAGCAGCGTAGGGGACAGTTCCTTCATTGGCGAGCAGTACTTC. Translation gives CASSVGDSSFIGEQYF.

The V gene is TRBV4-1, the J gene TRBJ1-2; the D is unclear. Looked up from germline, CDR1 is MGHRA and CDR2 is YSYEKL. V shed 0 bases and J shed 4 bases, with 15 bases lying between them. The CDR3 consists of 16 residues. CDR3 in amino acids: CASSQDVGPQIYGYTF. DNA of the CDR3: TGCGCCAGCAGCCAAGATGTTGGGCCCCAAATCTATGGCTACACCTTC.

The V and J genes are TRBV4-3 and TRBJ1-1; D is ambiguous. Germline V gene data show CDR1 as LGHNA and CDR2 as YSLEER. The CDR3 covers 14 residues. V was clipped by 4 bases and J by 10 bases, with 19 bases between them. The chain's CDR3 is CASSPDARGGGAFF. CDR3 in DNA: TGCGCCAGCAGCCCAGATGCGCGTGGAGGAGGAGCTTTCTTT.

V and J are TRBV3-1 (or the pseudogene TRBV3-2) and TRBJ2-7, with D possibly matching TRBD2 (5 bases). The CDR3 spans 14 residues. V lost 4 bases and J lost 4, with 14 bases in between. CDR1 and CDR2 from the germline V gene are LGHDT and YNNKEL (reference sequence). The DNA for the CDR3 is TGTGCCAGCAGCCCGGACGGGAATGTGTACGAGCAGTACTTC. It translates to CASSPDGNVYEQYF.

This chain links TRBV5-4 with TRBJ2-3; 9 nucleotides agree with TRBD2. The CDR3 extends over 15 amino acids. The J segment lost 2 bases and the V segment lost 4 bases, leaving 5 bases of the junction unmatched. Germline-derived CDR1 and CDR2 are SGHNT and YYREEE (reference sequence). CDR3 nucleotides: TGTGCCAGCAGCGACGCTAGCGGGGACACAGATACGCAGTATTTT. Amino acid sequence: CASSDASGDTDTQYF.

The rearrangement uses TRBV19 and TRBJ2-5, with a possible D match to TRBD2 (6 bases). The germline CDR1 and CDR2 sequences are LNHDA and SQIVND (reference sequence). V dropped 1 base and J dropped 2 bases, with 11 bases sitting between them. CDR3 length: 15 residues. The CDR3 bases are TGTGCCAGTAGTATAGTCGGGGGAAAACAAGAGACCCAGTACTTC. It specifies CASSIVGGKQETQYF.

In this sample, this clone turned up a few times. V gene TRBV6-2 or TRBV6-3 combines with J gene TRBJ1-5, with D unresolved. The length of the CDR3 is 14 residues. Germline V gene lookup returns CDR1 MNHEY and CDR2 SVGEGT. The V end was cut by 5 bases, the J end by 4 bases, with 12 bases between. The CDR3 DNA sequence: TGTGCCAGCAGTGAGAGGTCATTTAATCAGCCCCAGCATTTT. This codes for CASSERSFNQPQHF.

This chain connects TRBV6-5 to TRBJ2-7; 8 bases map to TRBD2. V was clipped by 0 bases and J by 4 bases; unmatched bases: 8. The CDR3 totals 16 residues. Germline V gives CDR1 MNHEY, CDR2 SVGAGI. CDR3 protein: CASSYSGAGEGYEQYF. CDR3 nucleotide sequence: TGTGCCAGCAGTTACTCGGGAGCGGGAGAAGGGTACGAGCAGTACTTC.

The CDR3 sequence: CASSPLAGGANEQFF. CDR3 coding DNA: TGTGCCAGCAGCCCTCTAGCGGGAGGAGCGAATGAGCAGTTCTTC. V and J are TRBV7-2 and TRBJ2-1, with 11 bases fitting TRBD2. Germline-derived CDR1 and CDR2 are SGHTA and FQGNSA. There are 15 residues in the CDR3. With V trimmed by 5 bases and J by 7 bases, 7 bases remained unmatched.

This clone appeared a few times. The CDR3 reads CASSLDGTSGYEQYF. CDR3 sequence (DNA): TGCGCCAGCAGCCTAGACGGGACTAGCGGCTACGAGCAGTACTTC. The chain couples TRBV4-3 to TRBJ2-7; 11 bases match TRBD2. This CDR3 is built from 15 residues. The junction had 5 bases not matched to a gene; V was cut back by 4 bases and J by 3 bases. Germline assignment: CDR1 LGHNA and CDR2 YSLEER.

The chain couples TRBV7-9 to TRBJ2-5; tentatively, D is TRBD1 (5 bases). V was trimmed by 3 bases and J by 5 bases, leaving 10 bases between them. The CDR3 runs to 13 residues. CDR1 is SEHNR, CDR2 FQNEAQ, per germline (reference sequence). CDR3 region: CASSFSGPETQYF. Here the CDR3 DNA reads TGTGCCAGCAGCTTTTCAGGGCCGGAGACCCAGTACTTC.

The CDR3 DNA sequence: TGTGCCAGCAGCTTGCGGGAGAGCTCCTACAATGAGCAGTTCTTC. Its protein is CASSLRESSYNEQFF. The rearrangement uses TRBV7-8 and TRBJ2-1, with 7 bases that match TRBD2. This CDR3 is 15 amino acids long. Germline V gives CDR1 SGHVS, CDR2 FQNEAQ. The J segment lost 0 bases and the V segment lost 3 bases, leaving 2 bases of the junction unmatched.

The rearrangement joins TRBV11-3 to TRBJ1-2, with no clear D. Per the germline V gene, CDR1 is SGHNT and CDR2 is YENEEA. Trimming removed 2 bases from V and 7 bases from J, with 14 bases in between. This CDR3 has 14 amino acids. CDR3 DNA: TGTGCCAGCAGCTTAACAAGAAGCGGTGCTGGCTACACCTTC. Protein: CASSLTRSGAGYTF.

The rearrangement links TRBV18 to TRBJ1-1; D perhaps matches TRBD1 (6 bases). The CDR3 totals 16 residues. The germline V and J ends were trimmed by 3 bases and 0 bases, with 14 bases remaining between them. Germline V gene data show CDR1 as KGHSH and CDR2 as LQKENI. The CDR3 DNA follows: TGTGCCAGCTCACCCGGACAGATCCCCATGAACACTGAAGCTTTCTTT. It codes for CASSPGQIPMNTEAFF.

The chain employs TRBV5-4 and TRBJ1-3; D unclear. CDR1 and CDR2 (germline): SGHNT, YYREEE (reference sequence). The germline V and J ends were trimmed by 4 bases and 0 bases, with 8 bases remaining between them. CDR3 size: 14 residues. The CDR3 here is CASSDGDSGNTIYF. CDR3 DNA sequence: TGTGCCAGCAGCGACGGGGACTCTGGAAACACCATATATTTT.

V and J are TRBV5-1 and TRBJ2-2; D is undetermined. The ends were cut back, 0 bases at V and 6 bases at J, with 15 bases in the middle. The germline gives CDR1 SGHRS, CDR2 YFSETQ. The CDR3 length is 16 residues. This CDR3 is CASSLALRSSSGELFF. Here the CDR3 DNA reads TGCGCCAGCAGCTTGGCCTTAAGGAGTAGTTCCGGGGAGCTGTTTTTT.